Here is one T cell receptor (beta chain) with its context. The germline V gene encodes CDR1 SGHNT and CDR2 YYREEE (reference sequence). The CDR3 extends over 15 amino acids. Unmatched junction bases numbered 10, after V lost 4 bases and J lost 9 bases. The data stem from a study of blood T cell repertoires in COVID-19. Study as a whole: COVID-19 samples, acute and convalescent, were from the United States, Italy and Spain. Nucleic acid was either cDNA or gDNA, and it came from T cells, B-cell-depleted T cells, or PBMCs.

Original processing methods: The authors estimated nucleated cell counts from reference gene primer amplification. Using immunoSEQ multiplex PCR, the repertoire was profiled, and TCRdb retains in-frame clones only, with some absent. V, J and clone size were drawn from that table, and D and trimming were deduced from the DNA. This sample has over 150,000 clones; around 77% occur once, and the top ten carry 2.8%. Material: peripheral blood. J is TRBJ2-7 and V is TRBV5-4; 13 positions match TRBD2. The TCR was taken from a man between 65 and 80 years old with acute or convalescent COVID-19. The CDR3 sequence: CASSPGTSGVLAQYF. CDR3 sequence (DNA): TGTGCCAGCAGCCCCGGGACTAGCGGGGTCCTCGCGCAGTACTTC. The complete variable domain, with remaining parts taken from reference TRBV5-4 and TRBJ2-7, reads ETGVTQSPTHLIKTRGQQVTLRCSSQSGHNTVSWYQQALGQGPQFIFQYYREEENGRGNFPPRFSGLQFPNYSSELNVNALELDDSALYLCASSPGTSGVLAQYFGPGTRLTVT.